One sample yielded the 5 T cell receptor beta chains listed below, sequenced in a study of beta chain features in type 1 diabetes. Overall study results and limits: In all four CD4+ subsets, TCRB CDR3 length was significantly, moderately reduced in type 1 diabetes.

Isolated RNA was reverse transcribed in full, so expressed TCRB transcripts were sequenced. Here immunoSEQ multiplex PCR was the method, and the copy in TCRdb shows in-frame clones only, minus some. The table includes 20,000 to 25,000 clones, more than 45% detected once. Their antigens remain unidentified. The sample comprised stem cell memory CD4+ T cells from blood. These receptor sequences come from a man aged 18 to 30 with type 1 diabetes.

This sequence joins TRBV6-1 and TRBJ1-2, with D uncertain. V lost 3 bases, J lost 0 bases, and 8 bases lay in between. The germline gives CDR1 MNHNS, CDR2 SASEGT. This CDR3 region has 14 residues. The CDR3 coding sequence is TGTGCCAGCAGTGAGGGCGTAGCTAACTATGGCTACACCTTC. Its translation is CASSEGVANYGYTF.

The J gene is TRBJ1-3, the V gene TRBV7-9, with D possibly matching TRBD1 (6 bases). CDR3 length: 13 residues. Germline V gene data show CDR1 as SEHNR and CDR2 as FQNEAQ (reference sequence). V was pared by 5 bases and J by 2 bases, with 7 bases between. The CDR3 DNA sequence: TGTGCCAGCAGCAGGACAGCTGGAAACACCATATATTTT. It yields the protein CASSRTAGNTIYF.

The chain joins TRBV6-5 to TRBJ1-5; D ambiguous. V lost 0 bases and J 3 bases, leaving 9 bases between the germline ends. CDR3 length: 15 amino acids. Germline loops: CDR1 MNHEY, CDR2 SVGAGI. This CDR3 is CASSYSRQSNQPQHF. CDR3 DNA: TGTGCCAGCAGTTACTCGAGGCAGTCCAATCAGCCCCAGCATTTT.

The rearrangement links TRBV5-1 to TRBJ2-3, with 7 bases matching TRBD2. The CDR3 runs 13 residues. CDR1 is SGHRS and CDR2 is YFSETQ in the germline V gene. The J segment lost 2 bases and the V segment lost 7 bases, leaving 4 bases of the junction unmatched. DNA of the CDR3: TGCGCCAGCCGGGGAGGGGTCACAGATACGCAGTATTTT. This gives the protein CASRGGVTDTQYF.

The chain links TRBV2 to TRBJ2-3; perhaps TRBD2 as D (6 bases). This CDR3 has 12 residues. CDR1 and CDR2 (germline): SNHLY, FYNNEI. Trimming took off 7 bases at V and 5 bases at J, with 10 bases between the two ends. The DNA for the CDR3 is TGTGCCAGCAATACGGGGGAAGATACGCAGTATTTT. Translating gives CASNTGEDTQYF.